Shown below are 25 T cell receptor beta chains from a single sample sequenced in a study of shared clonotypes between healthy human individuals (dated by TCRdb to 2019 to 2021). Libraries came from the immunoSEQ multiplex PCR assay. In TCRdb, the immuneACCESS table is reduced to in-frame sequences with V and J assigned. These tables do not hold every clone; where another copy was compared, an unresolved V gene accounts for under half, and the others remain unexplained. This sample has about a million clones in its table, and about 80% of those were observed once. Around 1.5% of the sample goes to the ten largest clones. The specimen was memory CD4+ T cells sorted from blood. The sample's cell subset or site label, decoded: CD45RA-negative fraction. The receptors derive from a young man in good health.

The chain carries TRBV7-2 and TRBJ2-1; 8 bases agree with TRBD2. This CDR3 has 14 amino acids. In germline, CDR1 is SGHTA, CDR2 FQGNSA. V lost 0 bases and J lost 9; bases outside the gene matches: 4. The CDR3 coding sequence is TGTGCCAGCAGCTTAGCTCCGGGACTAGGTGAGCAGTTCTTC. Amino acid sequence: CASSLAPGLGEQFF.

This clone was counted between two and nine times. The genes are TRBV27 and TRBJ2-7; 9 bases line up with TRBD1. The CDR3 length is 14 residues. The junction had 9 bases not matched to a gene; V was cut back by 6 bases and J by 6 bases. From germline, CDR1 is MNHEY and CDR2 SMNVEV (reference sequence). The DNA for the CDR3 is TGTGCCAGCAGGCTACCGGGACAGGGAAGCGAGCAGTACTTC. This translates into CASRLPGQGSEQYF.

This clone has more than one count but fewer than ten. This chain links TRBV4-1 with TRBJ2-1, with 10 bases lining up with TRBD2. Losses at the gene ends were 0 bases for V and 6 bases for J; bases not matched to a gene: 5. This CDR3 is built from 16 residues. Germline CDR1 and CDR2: MGHRA and YSYEKL. As DNA, the CDR3 is TGCGCCAGCAGCCAAGATAGTGCTAGCGGGGGCAATGAGCAGTTCTTC. Amino acids: CASSQDSASGGNEQFF.

V usage is TRBV25-1 and J usage is TRBJ1-4, with D uncertain. V lost 0 bases and J lost 5, with 10 bases in between. CDR3 size: 15 residues. Per germline, CDR1 MGHDK and CDR2 SYGVNS. The CDR3 sequence: CASSEYNRENEKLFF. In DNA, the CDR3 is TGTGCCAGCAGTGAATATAATAGGGAAAATGAAAAACTGTTTTTT.

The chain joins TRBV7-9 to TRBJ2-1; the D call may be TRBD1 or TRBD2 (5 bases each). Per germline, CDR1 SEHNR and CDR2 FQNEAQ (reference sequence). The CDR3 totals 12 residues. V was trimmed by 5 bases and J by 10 bases, leaving 12 bases between them. The CDR3 nucleotides read TGTGCCAGCAGCCCCCGGGACGCGGAGCAGTTCTTC. Translated, it gives CASSPRDAEQFF.

This clone was seen a single time. The rearrangement joins TRBV15 to TRBJ2-7; a possible D gene is TRBD2 (6 bases). Per germline, CDR1 LNHNV and CDR2 YYDKDF (reference sequence). This CDR3 has 17 residues. V lost 1 base and J lost 0, with 16 bases in between. The CDR3 protein is CATSRGRLAPSSYEQYF. CDR3 DNA: TGTGCCACCAGCAGAGGAAGGCTAGCGCCGAGCTCCTACGAGCAGTACTTC. The full variable domain, in which reference TRBV15 and TRBJ2-7 provide the parts outside the CDR3, is DAMVIQNPRYQVTQFGKPVTLSCSQTLNHNVMYWYQQKSSQAPKLLFHYYDKDFNNEADTPDNFQSRRPNTSFCFLDIRSPGLGDTAMYLCATSRGRLAPSSYEQYFGPGTRLTVT.

This chain links TRBV6-1 with TRBJ1-6, with 7 bases lining up with TRBD1. Germline V gene data show CDR1 as MNHNS and CDR2 as SASEGT. The J segment lost 5 bases and the V segment lost 0 bases, leaving 4 bases of the junction unmatched. CDR3 length: 16 residues. The CDR3 bases are TGTGCCAGCAGTGAAGCGCACAGGGGAGATAATTCACCCCTCCACTTT. Translation gives CASSEAHRGDNSPLHF.

This clone appeared once. V gene TRBV10-3 combines with J gene TRBJ2-1; D call uncertain. The CDR3 extends over 11 amino acids. Germline values: CDR1 ENHRY, CDR2 SYGVKD. V was cut by 10 bases and J by 8 bases, with 12 bases left in between. The CDR3 DNA reads as TGTGCCACCCGGGCGGCGGATGAGCAGTTCTTC. This codes for CATRAADEQFF.

The chain joins TRBV5-5 to TRBJ1-5; TRBD1 agrees at 10 bases. The CDR3 loop spans 15 amino acids. V lost 4 bases and J lost 4; bases outside the gene matches: 5. The V gene's germline CDR1 is SGHKS and CDR2 YYEKEE (reference sequence). This chain's CDR3 is CASSIGTGANQPQHF. In DNA form, the CDR3 reads TGTGCCAGCAGCATAGGGACAGGGGCTAATCAGCCCCAGCATTTT. The entire variable domain, with the rest obtained from reference TRBV5-5 and TRBJ1-5, is as follows: DAGVTQSPTHLIKTRGQQVTLRCSPISGHKSVSWYQQVLGQGPQFIFQYYEKEERGRGNFPDRFSARQFPNYSSELNVNALLLGDSALYLCASSIGTGANQPQHFGDGTRLSIL.

The chain uses TRBV27 and TRBJ2-3; 7 bases map to TRBD2. V lost 7 bases, J lost 0 bases, and 4 bases stayed unmatched. This CDR3 spans 14 amino acids. The germline V gene has CDR1 MNHEY and CDR2 SMNVEV (reference sequence). The CDR3 loop is CASKTLASTDTQYF. CDR3 nucleotide sequence: TGTGCCAGCAAGACACTAGCGAGCACAGATACGCAGTATTTT.

This clone was seen a few times. This clone may be a read error of a much larger clone one base away. Other DNA sequences in this specimen translate into the identical CDR3. The V call is TRBV27, the J call TRBJ1-3, with D perhaps TRBD1 (5 bases). V was pared by 9 bases and J by 2 bases, with 8 bases between. CDR3 length: 12 amino acids. In germline, CDR1 is MNHEY, CDR2 SMNVEV (reference sequence). CDR3 amino acids: CASQGAGNTIYF. Written as DNA, the CDR3 is TGTGCCAGTCAGGGAGCTGGAAACACCATATATTTT.

The CDR3 nucleotides read TGTGCCAGCAGTTTAGTGCAGGGGAATCAGCCCCAGCATTTT. Residues: CASSLVQGNQPQHF. This sequence joins TRBV28 and TRBJ1-5; D is possibly TRBD1 (6 bases). V was shortened by 2 bases and J by 4 bases, with 9 bases between the two germline ends. Germline values: CDR1 MDHEN, CDR2 SYDVKM. This CDR3 region has 14 residues.

Note on this clone: Other DNA sequences in the same sample also yield this CDR3. The chain uses TRBV6-6 and TRBJ1-2; no reliable D call. The CDR3 totals 12 residues. Germline CDR1 MNHNY, CDR2 SVGAGI (reference sequence). V shed 2 bases and J shed 2 bases, with 3 bases lying between them. The CDR3 protein is CASSYQNYGYTF. CDR3 DNA: TGTGCCAGCAGTTACCAGAACTATGGCTACACCTTC.

A remark on this clone: A far bigger clonotype differs at one base, so this is likely a read error. The gene calls are TRBV11-2 and TRBJ1-5; no reliable D call. The V end lost 1 base, the J end lost 8 bases, and 3 bases lay between the germline ends. CDR1 and CDR2 (germline): SGHAT, FQNNGV. The CDR3 extends over 11 amino acids. CDR3 nucleotide sequence: TGTGCCAGCAGCTTAGGGAAGCCCCAGCATTTT. It specifies CASSLGKPQHF.

This clone has only one observation. This chain connects TRBV7-9 to TRBJ2-5, with D hard to call. The CDR3 covers 14 residues. Germline values: CDR1 SEHNR, CDR2 FQNEAQ (reference sequence). Trimming removed 0 bases from V and 5 bases from J, with 10 bases in between. The CDR3 DNA sequence: TGTGCCAGCAGCTTAGCGCGTTGGTCCGAGACCCAGTACTTC. Protein sequence: CASSLARWSETQYF.

In its sample, this clone was seen once. The gene calls are TRBV11-2 and TRBJ1-1, with no clear D. The ends were cut back, 2 bases at V and 4 bases at J, with 8 bases in the middle. Germline V gene sequence: CDR1 SGHAT, CDR2 FQNNGV. The CDR3 loop spans 13 amino acids. CDR3: CASSLTRSTEAFF. The DNA of the CDR3 is TGTGCCAGCAGCTTAACCAGGAGCACTGAAGCTTTCTTT.

The chain couples TRBV15 to TRBJ2-1; D gene unclear. CDR1 LNHNV and CDR2 YYDKDF come from the germline V gene (reference sequence). This CDR3 contains 16 residues. Trimming stripped 0 bases from V and 6 bases from J, with 15 bases between. The CDR3 DNA follows: TGTGCCACCAGCAGAGATAAAGGGCTTGGGATCAATGAGCAGTTCTTC. It translates to CATSRDKGLGINEQFF.

The chain combines TRBV18 with TRBJ2-1; 9 positions match TRBD2. The CDR3 has 15 residues. CDR1 is KGHSH, CDR2 LQKENI, per germline. Trimming at V came to 0 bases and at J to 9 bases, leaving 6 bases not matched to a gene. CDR3 DNA: TGTGCCAGCTCACCACCGAGTAGCGGGAGCAGTGAGCAGTTCTTC. It is translated as CASSPPSSGSSEQFF.

V is TRBV19 and J is TRBJ2-7; 9 bases agree with TRBD2. With 5 bases clipped from V and 4 bases from J, the junction kept 9 bases outside the gene matches. Germline CDR1 LNHDA, CDR2 SQIVND (reference sequence). This CDR3 is 15 amino acids long. The CDR3 region is CASSVAGETSYEQYF. CDR3 DNA: TGTGCCAGTAGTGTAGCGGGAGAAACCTCTTACGAGCAGTACTTC.

This clone is a singleton in its sample. The rearrangement links TRBV7-2 to TRBJ2-3; 8 positions agree with TRBD2. Germline CDR1 SGHTA, CDR2 FQGNSA. This CDR3 is built from 17 residues. The V gene end was trimmed by 5 bases and the J gene end by 3 bases; junction bases not matched to a gene: 13. CDR3 bases: TGTGCCAGCAGCCTCATCAGCGGGGGAGGGAGAACAGATACGCAGTATTTT. This codes for CASSLISGGGRTDTQYF.

The J gene is TRBJ2-3, the V gene TRBV30; 7 bases are shared with TRBD2. Germline CDR1 reads GTSNPN; CDR2 reads SVGIG (reference sequence). Trimming at V came to 4 bases and at J to 1 base, leaving 2 bases not matched to a gene. The CDR3 runs to 13 residues. The CDR3: CAWNLAGTDTQYF. Written as DNA, the CDR3 is TGTGCCTGGAACCTAGCGGGCACAGATACGCAGTATTTT.

The chain employs TRBV6-1 and TRBJ1-5; D unclear. Germline-derived CDR1 and CDR2 are MNHNS and SASEGT. This CDR3 has 12 residues. Trimming pared 4 bases from V and 5 bases from J, leaving 6 bases between. This CDR3 reads CASSAGYQPQHF. As DNA, the CDR3 is TGTGCCAGCAGTGCAGGTTATCAGCCCCAGCATTTT.

V gene TRBV5-4 combines with J gene TRBJ2-3; D not certain. CDR3 size: 15 residues. V gave up 2 bases and J gave up 9 bases, with 19 bases separating them. The germline CDR1 and CDR2 sequences are SGHNT and YYREEE (reference sequence). The CDR3 region is CASSLRLRDAETQYF. The CDR3 DNA reads as TGTGCCAGCAGCTTACGATTAAGGGATGCGGAAACGCAGTATTTT. Based on the CDR3 plus reference TRBV5-4 and TRBJ2-3, the full variable domain is ETGVTQSPTHLIKTRGQQVTLRCSSQSGHNTVSWYQQALGQGPQFIFQYYREEENGRGNFPPRFSGLQFPNYSSELNVNALELDDSALYLCASSLRLRDAETQYFGPGTRLTVL.

The chain carries TRBV2 and TRBJ1-2; unclear D gene. CDR3 length: 12 residues. Germline V gene data show CDR1 as SNHLY and CDR2 as FYNNEI. The V end was cut by 7 bases, the J end by 4 bases, with 10 bases between. CDR3 bases: TGTGCCAGCAAACGACAAAGCTATGGCTACACCTTC. This encodes CASKRQSYGYTF.

This clone was picked up a small number of times. Other nucleotide sequences from this sample produce the same CDR3. The rearrangement uses TRBV11-2 and TRBJ1-2, with a weak D call TRBD1 (5 bases). Germline V gene sequence: CDR1 SGHAT, CDR2 FQNNGV. CDR3 length: 13 amino acids. V shed 1 base and J shed 3 bases, with 6 bases lying between them. DNA of the CDR3: TGTGCCAGCAGCTTAGCAGGGTACTATGGCTACACCTTC. It is translated as CASSLAGYYGYTF.